The clone carrying this T cell receptor (beta chain) came up a few times. No antigen is known for it. TCRdb reprocessed the RACE reads with MiXCR, giving one entry per CDR3 protein. The table has about 93,000 distinct CDR3 sequences, about 9% seen once; the top ten hold around 2.6%. This CDR3 is built from 15 residues. Germline V gene sequence: CDR1 LGHNA, CDR2 YNFKEQ. With 0 bases removed from V and 1 base from J, the gap between germline ends came to 9 bases. This record belongs to a study of human T cells and chemical hapten exposure. Across the whole study: The study lasted around 24 weeks, and patients were dosed weekly with diphenylcyclopropenone on the scalp throughout. Study-wide results and caveats: Relative to controls, expanded TCRs formed significantly more large CDR3 similarity clusters.

Time point specified: pre-sensitization, week 0. The treatment denotes: therapeutic diphenylcyclopropenone sensitization with weekly scalp DPC. V and J are TRBV4-2 and TRBJ1-1; a possible D gene is TRBD1 (5 bases). Sequencing was performed on whole blood, taken in connection with sensitization to the hapten diphenylcyclopropenone (DPC). The sequence was collected from a man aged 40-49 years with alopecia areata. Some clones in this sample may be carry-over from other donors' samples. The CDR3 DNA reads as TGTGCCAGCAGCCAAGAACCAACAGGGAACACTGAAGCTTTCTTT. Translating gives CASSQEPTGNTEAFF.